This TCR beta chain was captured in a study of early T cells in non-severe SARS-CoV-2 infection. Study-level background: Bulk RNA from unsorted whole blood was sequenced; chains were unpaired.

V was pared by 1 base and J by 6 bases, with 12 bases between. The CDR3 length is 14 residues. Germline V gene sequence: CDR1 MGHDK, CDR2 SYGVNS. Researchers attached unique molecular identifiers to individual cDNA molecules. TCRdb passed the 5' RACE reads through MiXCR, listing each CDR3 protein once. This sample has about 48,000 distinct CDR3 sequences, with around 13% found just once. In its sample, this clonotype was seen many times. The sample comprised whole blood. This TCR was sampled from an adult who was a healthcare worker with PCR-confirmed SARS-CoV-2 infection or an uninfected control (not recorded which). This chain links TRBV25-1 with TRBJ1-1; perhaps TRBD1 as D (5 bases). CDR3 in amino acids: CASSEWGGLPEAFF. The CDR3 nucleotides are TGTGCCAGCAGTGAATGGGGGGGTTTACCTGAAGCTTTCTTT.